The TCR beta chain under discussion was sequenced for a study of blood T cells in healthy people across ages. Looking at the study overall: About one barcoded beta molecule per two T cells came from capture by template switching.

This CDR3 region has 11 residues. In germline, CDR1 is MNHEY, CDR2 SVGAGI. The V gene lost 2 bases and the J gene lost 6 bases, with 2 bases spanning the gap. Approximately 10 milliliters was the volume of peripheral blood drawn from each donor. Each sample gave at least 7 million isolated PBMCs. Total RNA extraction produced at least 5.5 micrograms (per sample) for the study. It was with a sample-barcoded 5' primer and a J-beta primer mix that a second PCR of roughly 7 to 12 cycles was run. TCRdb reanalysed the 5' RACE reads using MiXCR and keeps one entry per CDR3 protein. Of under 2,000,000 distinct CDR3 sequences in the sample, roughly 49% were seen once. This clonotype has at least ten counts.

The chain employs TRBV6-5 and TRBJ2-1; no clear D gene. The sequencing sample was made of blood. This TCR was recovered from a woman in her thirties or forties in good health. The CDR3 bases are TGTGCCAGCAGTTACGGCAATGAGCAGTTCTTC. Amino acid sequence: CASSYGNEQFF.